This T cell receptor (beta chain) was observed in a study of control samples from healthy donors and cancer patients (dated by TCRdb to the early 2020s). Library preparation was by the immunoSEQ multiplex PCR assay. Drawn from immuneACCESS, this table holds only the in-frame rearrangements with V and J called that TCRdb kept. Clones are partly lost; checked studies trace under half to an unresolved V gene and leave the rest unexplained. Across this sample there are tens of thousands of clones, with roughly 90% seen only once. The ten largest make up around 40% of the sample. This clone was counted only a few times. This receptor's antigen is unknown. One base away there is no much larger clone; base qualities are not given. V is trimmed back by 5 bases and J by 4 bases, and the junction contains 19 bases that no gene match accounts for. The CDR3 starts with the cysteine, ends with the phenylalanine, and has 19 residues. Of all the DNA, just the CDR3 is kept, 57 bases in frame from base 1. The germline V gene (reference sequence) provides CDR1 LNHDA and CDR2 SQIVND.

The origin of this receptor is a man aged 45-65 years with head and neck cancer. What was sequenced was PBMCs. The sequence links TRBV19 to TRBJ1-5; 8 bases in the middle match TRBD1. The nucleotide sequence is TGTGCCAGTAGTCTCCACCCTCCGGCTTGGACAGGGCGTAATCAGCCCCAGCATTTT. This translates into CASSLHPPAWTGRNQPQHF.